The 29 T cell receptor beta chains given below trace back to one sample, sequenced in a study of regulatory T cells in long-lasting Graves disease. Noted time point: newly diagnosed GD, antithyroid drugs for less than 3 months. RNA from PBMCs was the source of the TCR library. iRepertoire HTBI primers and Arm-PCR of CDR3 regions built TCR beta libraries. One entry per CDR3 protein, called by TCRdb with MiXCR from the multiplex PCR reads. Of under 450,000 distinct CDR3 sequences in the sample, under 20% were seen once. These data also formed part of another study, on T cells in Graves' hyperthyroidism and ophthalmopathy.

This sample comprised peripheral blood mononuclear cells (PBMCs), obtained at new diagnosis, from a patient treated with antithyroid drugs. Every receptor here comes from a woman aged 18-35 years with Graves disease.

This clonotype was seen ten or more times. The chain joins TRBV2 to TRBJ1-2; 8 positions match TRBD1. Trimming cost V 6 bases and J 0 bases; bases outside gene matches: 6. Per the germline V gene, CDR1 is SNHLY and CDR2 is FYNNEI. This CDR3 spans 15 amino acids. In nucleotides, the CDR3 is TGTGCCAGCAGACGGGACAGGAAAGCTAACTATGGCTACACCTTC. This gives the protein CASRRDRKANYGYTF.

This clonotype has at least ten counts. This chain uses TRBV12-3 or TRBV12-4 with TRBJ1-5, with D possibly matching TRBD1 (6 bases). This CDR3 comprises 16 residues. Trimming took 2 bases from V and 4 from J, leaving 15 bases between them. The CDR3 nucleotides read TGTGCCAGCAGTTTAAGGCTTGACAGGCATAATCAGCCCCAGCATTTT. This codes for CASSLRLDRHNQPQHF.

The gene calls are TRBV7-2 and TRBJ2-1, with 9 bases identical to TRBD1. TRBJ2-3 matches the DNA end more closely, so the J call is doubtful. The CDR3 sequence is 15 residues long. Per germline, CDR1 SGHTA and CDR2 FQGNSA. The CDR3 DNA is TGTGCCAGCAGCAGGGGACAGGGTGTCCCAGATACGCAGTATTTT. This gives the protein CASSRGQGVPDTQYF.

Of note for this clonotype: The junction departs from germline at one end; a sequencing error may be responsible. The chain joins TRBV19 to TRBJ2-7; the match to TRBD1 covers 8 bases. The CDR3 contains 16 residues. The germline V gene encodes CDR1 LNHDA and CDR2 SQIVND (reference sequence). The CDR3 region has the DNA TGTGCCAGTAGGAGGGCAGGGGGCTACCAACTCTACGAGCGGTACTTC. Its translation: CASRRAGGYQLYERYF. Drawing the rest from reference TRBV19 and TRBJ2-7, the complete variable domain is DGGITQSPKYLFRKEGQNVTLSCEQNLNHDAMYWYRQDPGQGLRLIYYSQIVNDFQKGDIAEGYSVSREKKESFPLTVTSAQKNPTAFYLCASRRAGGYQLYERYFGPGTRLTVT.

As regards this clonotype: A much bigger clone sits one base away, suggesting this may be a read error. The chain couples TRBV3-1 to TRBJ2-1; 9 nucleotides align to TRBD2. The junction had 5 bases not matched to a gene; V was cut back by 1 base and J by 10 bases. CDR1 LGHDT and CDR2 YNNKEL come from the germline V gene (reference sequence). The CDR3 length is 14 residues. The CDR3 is CASSQGGGAGEQFF. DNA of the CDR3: TGTGCCAGCAGCCAAGGCGGGGGGGCCGGAGAGCAGTTCTTC.

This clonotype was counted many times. The CDR3 DNA reads as TGCGCCAGCAGCTTGGACGGGAATACGCAGTATTTT. Translated, it gives CASSLDGNTQYF. The chain combines TRBV5-1 with TRBJ2-3; tentative D call: TRBD2 (5 bases). CDR3 length: 12 residues. CDR1 and CDR2 from the germline V gene are SGHRS and YFSETQ. Trimming left V 0 bases short and J 7 bases short, with 6 bases between.

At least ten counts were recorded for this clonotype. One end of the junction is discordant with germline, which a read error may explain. The CDR3 sequence: CASSLGTGVGRSYEQYF. CDR3 bases: TGTGCCAGCAGCCTAGGGACAGGGGTCGGTCGCTCCTACGAGCAGTACTTC. This chain links TRBV5-1 with TRBJ2-7, with TRBD1 identical over 10 bases. The CDR3 is 17 residues long. CDR1 is SGHRS, CDR2 YFSETQ, per germline.

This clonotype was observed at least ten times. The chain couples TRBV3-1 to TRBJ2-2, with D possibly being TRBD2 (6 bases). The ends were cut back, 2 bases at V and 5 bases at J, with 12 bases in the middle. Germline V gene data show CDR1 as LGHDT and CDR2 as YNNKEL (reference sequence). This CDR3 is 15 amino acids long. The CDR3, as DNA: TGTGCCAGCAGCCAAAACGGGGCGGGAACCGGGGAGCTGTTTTTT. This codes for CASSQNGAGTGELFF. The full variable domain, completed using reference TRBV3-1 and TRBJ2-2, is DTAVSQTPKYLVTQMGNDKSIKCEQNLGHDTMYWYKQDSKKFLKIMFSYNNKELIINETVPNRFSPKSPDKAHLNLHINSLELGDSAVYFCASSQNGAGTGELFFGEGSRLTVL.

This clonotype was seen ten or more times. CDR3 protein: CASSVEQGGYNEQFF. CDR3 coding DNA: TGTGCCAGCAGCGTAGAACAGGGGGGTTACAATGAGCAGTTCTTC. The V gene is TRBV9, the J gene TRBJ2-1, with TRBD1 identical over 8 bases. V shed 0 bases, J shed 4 bases, and the junction held 3 bases outside the gene matches. Germline values: CDR1 SGDLS, CDR2 YYNGEE. The CDR3 is made up of 15 amino acids.

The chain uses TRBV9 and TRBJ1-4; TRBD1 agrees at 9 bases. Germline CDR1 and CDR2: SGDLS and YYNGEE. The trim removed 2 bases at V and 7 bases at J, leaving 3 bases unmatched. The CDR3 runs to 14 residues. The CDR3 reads CASSVGQGSEKLFF. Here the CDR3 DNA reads TGTGCCAGCAGCGTCGGACAGGGGAGTGAAAAACTGTTTTTT.

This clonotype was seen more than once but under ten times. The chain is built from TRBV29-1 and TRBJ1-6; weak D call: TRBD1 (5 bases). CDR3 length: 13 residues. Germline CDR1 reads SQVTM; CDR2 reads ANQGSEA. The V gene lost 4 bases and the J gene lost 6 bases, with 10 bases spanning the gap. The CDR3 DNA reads TGCAGCGTTGCTAGGGGCCCTAATTCACCCCTCCACTTT. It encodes CSVARGPNSPLHF.

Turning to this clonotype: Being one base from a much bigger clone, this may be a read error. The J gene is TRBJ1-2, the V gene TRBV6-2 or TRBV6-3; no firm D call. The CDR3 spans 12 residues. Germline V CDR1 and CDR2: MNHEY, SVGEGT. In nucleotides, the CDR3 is TGTGCCAGCAGTGAAGTCGGCTATGGCTGCACCTTC. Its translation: CASSEVGYGCTF.

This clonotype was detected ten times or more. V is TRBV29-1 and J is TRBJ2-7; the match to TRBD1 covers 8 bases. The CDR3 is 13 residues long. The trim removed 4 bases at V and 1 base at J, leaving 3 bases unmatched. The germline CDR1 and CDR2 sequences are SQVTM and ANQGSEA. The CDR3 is CSVGRGPSYEQYF. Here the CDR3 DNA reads TGCAGCGTTGGCAGGGGGCCTTCCTACGAGCAGTACTTC.

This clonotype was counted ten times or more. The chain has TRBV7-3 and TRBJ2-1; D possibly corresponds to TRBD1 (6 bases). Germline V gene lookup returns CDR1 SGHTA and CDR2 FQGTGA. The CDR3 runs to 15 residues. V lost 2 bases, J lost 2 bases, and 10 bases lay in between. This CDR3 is CASSLGTPPYNEQFF. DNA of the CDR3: TGTGCCAGCAGCTTAGGGACACCGCCCTACAATGAGCAGTTCTTC.

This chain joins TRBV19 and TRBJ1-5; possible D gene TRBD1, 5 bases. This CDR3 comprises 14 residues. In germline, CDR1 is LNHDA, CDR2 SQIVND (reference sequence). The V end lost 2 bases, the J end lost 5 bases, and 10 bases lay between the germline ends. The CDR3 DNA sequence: TGTGCCAGTAGTATACAGGGAGGACATCAGCCCCAGCATTTT. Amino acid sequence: CASSIQGGHQPQHF.

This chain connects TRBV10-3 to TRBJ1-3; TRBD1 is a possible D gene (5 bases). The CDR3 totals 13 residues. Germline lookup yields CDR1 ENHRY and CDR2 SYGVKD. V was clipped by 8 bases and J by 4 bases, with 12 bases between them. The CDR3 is CAIGENRGNTIYF. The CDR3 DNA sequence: TGTGCCATCGGAGAGAACAGGGGAAACACCATATATTTT.

The CDR3 region has the DNA TGTGCCAGCAGCGGGGGACCCACCACAGATACGCAGTATTTT. Translation gives CASSGGPTTDTQYF. This chain links TRBV9 with TRBJ2-3; D is possibly TRBD1 or TRBD2 (5 bases each). The CDR3 loop spans 14 amino acids. Germline V gene sequence: CDR1 SGDLS, CDR2 YYNGEE. The V end lost 3 bases, the J end lost 2 bases, and 10 bases lay between the germline ends.

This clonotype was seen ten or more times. Here the CDR3 DNA reads TGCGCCAGCAGCTTTAACGGGGAGCTGTTTTTT. As protein: CASSFNGELFF. J is TRBJ2-2 and V is TRBV5-1; the D is unclear. The CDR3 consists of 11 residues. Germline V gives CDR1 SGHRS, CDR2 YFSETQ. The V and J ends lost 2 bases and 7 bases respectively, with 3 bases between them.

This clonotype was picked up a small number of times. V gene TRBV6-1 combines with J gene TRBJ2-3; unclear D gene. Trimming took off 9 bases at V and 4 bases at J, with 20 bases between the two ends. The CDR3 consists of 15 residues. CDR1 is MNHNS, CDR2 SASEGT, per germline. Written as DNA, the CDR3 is TGTGCCAGTACGGAACTCAGTTTGGGCGCAGATACGCAGTATTTT. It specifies CASTELSLGADTQYF.

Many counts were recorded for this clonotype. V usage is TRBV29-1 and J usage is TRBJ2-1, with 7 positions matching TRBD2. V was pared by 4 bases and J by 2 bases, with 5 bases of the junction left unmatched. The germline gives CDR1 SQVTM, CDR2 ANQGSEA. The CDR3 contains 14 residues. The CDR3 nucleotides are TGCAGCGTTGTTGTGGGAGGGGCCTACAATGAGCAGTTCTTC. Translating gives CSVVVGGAYNEQFF.

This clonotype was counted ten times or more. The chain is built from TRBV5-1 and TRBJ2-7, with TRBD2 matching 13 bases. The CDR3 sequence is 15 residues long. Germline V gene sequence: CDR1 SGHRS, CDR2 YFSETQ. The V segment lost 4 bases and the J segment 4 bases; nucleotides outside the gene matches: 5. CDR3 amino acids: CASSLRLAGGYEQYF. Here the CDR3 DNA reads TGCGCCAGCAGCCTGCGACTAGCGGGGGGTTACGAGCAGTACTTC.

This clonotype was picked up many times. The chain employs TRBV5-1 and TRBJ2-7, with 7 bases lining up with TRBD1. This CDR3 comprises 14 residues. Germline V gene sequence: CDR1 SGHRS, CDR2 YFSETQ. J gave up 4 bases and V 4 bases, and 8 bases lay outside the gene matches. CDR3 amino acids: CASSLTGSGYEQYF. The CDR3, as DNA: TGCGCCAGCAGCCTGACAGGGTCTGGGTACGAGCAGTACTTC.

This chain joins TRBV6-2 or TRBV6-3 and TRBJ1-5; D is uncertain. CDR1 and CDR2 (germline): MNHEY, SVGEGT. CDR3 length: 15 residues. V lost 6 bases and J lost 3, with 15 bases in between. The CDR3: CASRPHQDPNQPQHF. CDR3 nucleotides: TGTGCCAGCAGACCCCACCAGGACCCCAATCAGCCCCAGCATTTT.

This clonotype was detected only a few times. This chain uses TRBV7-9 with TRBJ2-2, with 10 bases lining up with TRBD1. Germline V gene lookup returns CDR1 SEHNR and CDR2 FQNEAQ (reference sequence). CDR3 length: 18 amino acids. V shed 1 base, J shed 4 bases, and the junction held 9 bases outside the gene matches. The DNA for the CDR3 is TGTGCCAGCAGCTTAGGACAGGGGGCTTTTGCGGGCACCGGGGAGCTGTTTTTT. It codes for CASSLGQGAFAGTGELFF.

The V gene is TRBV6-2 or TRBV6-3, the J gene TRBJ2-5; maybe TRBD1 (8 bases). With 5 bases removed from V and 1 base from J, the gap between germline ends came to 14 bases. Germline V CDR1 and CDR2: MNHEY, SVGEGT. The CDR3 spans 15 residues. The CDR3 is CASSDGGTGQETQYF. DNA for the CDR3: TGTGCCAGCAGTGACGGGGGGACAGGCCAAGAGACCCAGTACTTC.

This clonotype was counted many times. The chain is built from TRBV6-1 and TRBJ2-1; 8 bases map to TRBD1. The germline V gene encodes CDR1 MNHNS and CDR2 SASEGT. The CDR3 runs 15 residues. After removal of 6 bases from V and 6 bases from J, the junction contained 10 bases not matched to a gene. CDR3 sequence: CASRLMTGVLNEQFF. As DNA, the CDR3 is TGTGCCAGCAGGTTAATGACAGGGGTTCTCAATGAGCAGTTCTTC.

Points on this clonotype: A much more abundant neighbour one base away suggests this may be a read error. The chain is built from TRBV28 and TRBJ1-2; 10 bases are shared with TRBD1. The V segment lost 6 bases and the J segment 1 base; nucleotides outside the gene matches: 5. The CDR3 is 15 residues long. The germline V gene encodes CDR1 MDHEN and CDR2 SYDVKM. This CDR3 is CASSYGTGVNYGYTF. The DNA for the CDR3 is TGTGCCAGCAGCTACGGGACAGGGGTTAACTATGGCTACACCTTC.

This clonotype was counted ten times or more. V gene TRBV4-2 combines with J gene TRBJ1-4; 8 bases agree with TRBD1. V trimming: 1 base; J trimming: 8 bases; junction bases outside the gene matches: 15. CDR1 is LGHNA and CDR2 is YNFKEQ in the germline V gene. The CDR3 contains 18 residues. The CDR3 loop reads CASSQASGRGRSQEKLFF. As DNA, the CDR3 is TGTGCCAGCAGCCAAGCCTCGGGCAGGGGGCGATCCCAAGAAAAACTGTTTTTT.

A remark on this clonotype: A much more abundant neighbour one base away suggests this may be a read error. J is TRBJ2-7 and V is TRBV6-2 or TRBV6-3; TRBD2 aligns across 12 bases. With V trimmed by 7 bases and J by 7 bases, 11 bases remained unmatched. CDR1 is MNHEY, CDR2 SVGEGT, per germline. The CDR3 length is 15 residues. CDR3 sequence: CASNLRLAGVTEQYF. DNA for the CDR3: TGTGCCAGCAACCTAAGACTAGCGGGAGTCACTGAGCAGTACTTC.